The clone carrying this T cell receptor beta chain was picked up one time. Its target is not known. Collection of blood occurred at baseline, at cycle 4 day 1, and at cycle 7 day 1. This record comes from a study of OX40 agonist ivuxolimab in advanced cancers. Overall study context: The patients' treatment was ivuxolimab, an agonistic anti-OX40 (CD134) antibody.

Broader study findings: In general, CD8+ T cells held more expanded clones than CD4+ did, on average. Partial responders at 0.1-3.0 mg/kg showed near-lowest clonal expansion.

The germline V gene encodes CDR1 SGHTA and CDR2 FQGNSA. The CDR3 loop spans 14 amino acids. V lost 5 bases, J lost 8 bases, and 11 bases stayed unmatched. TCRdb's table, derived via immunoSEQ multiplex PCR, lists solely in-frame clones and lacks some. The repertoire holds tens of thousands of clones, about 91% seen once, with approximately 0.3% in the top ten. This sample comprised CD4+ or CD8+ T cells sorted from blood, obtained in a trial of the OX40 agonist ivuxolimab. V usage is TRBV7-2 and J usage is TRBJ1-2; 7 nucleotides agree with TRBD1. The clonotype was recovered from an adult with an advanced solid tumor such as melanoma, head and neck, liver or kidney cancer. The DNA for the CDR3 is TGTGCCAGCAGCCCCCCGACAGGGACCGGCGGCTACACCTTC. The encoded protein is CASSPPTGTGGYTF. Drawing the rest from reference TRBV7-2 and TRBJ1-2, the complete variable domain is GAGVSQSPSNKVTEKGKDVELRCDPISGHTALYWYRQSLGQGLEFLIYFQGNSAPDKSGLPSDRFSAERTGGSVSTLTIQRTQQEDSAVYLCASSPPTGTGGYTFGSGTRLTVV.